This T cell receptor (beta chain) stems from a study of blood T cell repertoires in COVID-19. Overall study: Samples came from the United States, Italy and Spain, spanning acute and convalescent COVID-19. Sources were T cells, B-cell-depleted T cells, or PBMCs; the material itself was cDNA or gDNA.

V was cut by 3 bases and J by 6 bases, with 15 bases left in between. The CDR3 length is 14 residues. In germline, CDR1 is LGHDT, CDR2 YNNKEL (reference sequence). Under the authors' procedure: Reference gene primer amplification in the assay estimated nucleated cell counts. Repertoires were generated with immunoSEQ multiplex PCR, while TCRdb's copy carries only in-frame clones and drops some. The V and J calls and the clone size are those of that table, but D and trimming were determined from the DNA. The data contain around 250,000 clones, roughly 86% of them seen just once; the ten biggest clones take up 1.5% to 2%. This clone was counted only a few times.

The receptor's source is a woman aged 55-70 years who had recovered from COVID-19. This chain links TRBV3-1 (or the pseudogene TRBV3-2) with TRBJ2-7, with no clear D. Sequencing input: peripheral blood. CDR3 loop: CASSQPGFVSEQYF. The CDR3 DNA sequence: TGTGCCAGCAGCCAGCCGGGTTTTGTTAGCGAGCAGTACTTC.